Below are 8 T cell receptor beta chains sequenced from a single sample in a study of patients and donors after allogeneic stem cell transplantation (dated by TCRdb to the early 2020s). Library method: RT-PCR. TCRdb names NextSeq 550 as the instrument used. TCRdb trimmed public reads at Q25 via fastp, called clones via MiXCR and kept in-frame beta chains. Each entry is one CDR3 protein sequence, shown with its most common DNA and genes. This sample is represented by 800,000 to 1,000,000 distinct CDR3 sequences; more than 15% of them were singletons. The biggest ten clones account for roughly 6% of the sample. The source material was blood, either unsorted or a sorted T cell fraction (not recorded which). The source of these receptors is a human donor who was either an allogeneic HSCT recipient or a stem cell or donor lymphocyte infusion donor (not recorded which). It is not recorded whose cells these are; they may come from a transplant donor.

This clonotype has more than one count but fewer than ten. The V and J genes are TRBV10-3 and TRBJ2-7; 10 bases are a match to TRBD1. Germline V gene sequence: CDR1 ENHRY, CDR2 SYGVKD. V shed 6 bases and J 5 bases; nucleotides not matched to a gene: 4. The CDR3 runs to 13 residues. The CDR3 spells CAIRTGTGDEQYF. The CDR3, as DNA: TGTGCCATCAGAACCGGGACAGGGGACGAGCAGTACTTC.

The rearrangement joins TRBV11-3 to TRBJ2-1; possible D gene TRBD2, 7 bases. This CDR3 has 15 amino acids. V shed 1 base and J shed 8 bases, with 15 bases lying between them. Germline V gives CDR1 SGHNT, CDR2 YENEEA. CDR3 sequence reads: CASSLGGREGDEQFF. The CDR3, as DNA: TGTGCCAGCAGCTTAGGTGGCAGGGAGGGGGATGAGCAGTTCTTC. The whole variable domain, filled in from reference TRBV11-3 and TRBJ2-1, reads EAGVVQSPRYKIIEKKQPVAFWCNPISGHNTLYWYLQNLGQGPELLIRYENEEAVDDSQLPKDRFSAERLKGVDSTLKIQPAELGDSAVYLCASSLGGREGDEQFFGPGTRLTVL.

This clonotype was counted only a few times. J is TRBJ2-5 and V is TRBV3-1, with TRBD2 matching over 11 bases. CDR3 length: 17 residues. V shed 1 base and J 1 base; nucleotides not matched to a gene: 5. Per the germline V gene, CDR1 is LGHDT and CDR2 is YNNKEL (reference sequence). The CDR3 here is CASSQVGLAVAQETQYF. The CDR3 DNA reads as TGTGCCAGCAGCCAAGTGGGACTAGCGGTGGCCCAAGAGACCCAGTACTTC.

The chain links TRBV25-1 to TRBJ1-1, with D uncertain. This CDR3 is 13 amino acids long. V lost 3 bases and J 5 bases, leaving 10 bases between the germline ends. Germline-derived CDR1 and CDR2 are MGHDK and SYGVNS. The CDR3 DNA follows: TGTGCCAGCAGTGATAGGCGGGTAACTGAAGCTTTCTTT. Its translation is CASSDRRVTEAFF.

This clonotype has more than one count but fewer than ten. The chain uses TRBV11-1 and TRBJ2-2; 8 bases line up with TRBD1. V lost 7 bases to trimming and J lost 6 bases; unmatched junction nucleotides: 7. CDR1 is SGHAT, CDR2 FQDESV, per germline (reference sequence). This CDR3 region has 14 residues. CDR3 region: CASNEDRAAGELFF. The CDR3 region has the DNA TGTGCCAGCAACGAGGACAGGGCGGCCGGGGAGCTGTTTTTT.

This clonotype was seen a few times. V usage is TRBV7-2 and J usage is TRBJ2-5; 7 bases fit TRBD1. Trimming removed 5 bases from V and 1 base from J; junction bases left unmatched: 7. CDR1 is SGHTA and CDR2 is FQGNSA in the germline V gene. This CDR3 is 15 amino acids long. The CDR3 DNA follows: TGTGCCAGCAGCCCCGGGACAGAGTTCCAAGAGACCCAGTACTTC. Residues: CASSPGTEFQETQYF.

This clonotype showed up just a few times. This sequence joins TRBV12-3 or TRBV12-4 and TRBJ1-5; no reliable D call. The CDR3 extends over 14 amino acids. V was shortened by 5 bases and J by 4 bases, with 12 bases between the two germline ends. The CDR3 DNA is TGTGCCAGCAGTGGTACCCCGTCGAATCAGCCCCAGCATTTT. This encodes CASSGTPSNQPQHF.

V gene TRBV6-1 combines with J gene TRBJ2-6; D is ambiguous. This CDR3 has 13 amino acids. V was cut by 7 bases and J by 0 bases, with 4 bases left in between. Germline V gene data show CDR1 as MNHNS and CDR2 as SASEGT. CDR3 residues: CASTNSGANVLTF. In DNA, the CDR3 is TGTGCCAGCACAAACTCTGGGGCCAACGTCCTGACTTTC.